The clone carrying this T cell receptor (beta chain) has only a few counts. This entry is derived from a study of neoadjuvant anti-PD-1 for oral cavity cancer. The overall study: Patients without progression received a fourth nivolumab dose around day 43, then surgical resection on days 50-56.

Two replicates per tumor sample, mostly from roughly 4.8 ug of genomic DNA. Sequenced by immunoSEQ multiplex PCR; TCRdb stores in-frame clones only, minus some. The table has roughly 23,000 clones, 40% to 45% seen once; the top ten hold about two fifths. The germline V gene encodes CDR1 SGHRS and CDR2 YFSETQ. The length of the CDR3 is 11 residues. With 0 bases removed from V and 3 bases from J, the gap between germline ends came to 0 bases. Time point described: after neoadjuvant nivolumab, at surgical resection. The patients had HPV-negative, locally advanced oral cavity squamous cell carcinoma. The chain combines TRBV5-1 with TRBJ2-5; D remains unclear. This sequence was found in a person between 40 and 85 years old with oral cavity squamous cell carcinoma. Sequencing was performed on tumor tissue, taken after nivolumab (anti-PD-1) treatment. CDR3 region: CASSLEETQYF. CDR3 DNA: TGCGCCAGCAGCTTGGAAGAGACCCAGTACTTC.